Presented here are 7 T cell receptor beta chains from one specimen sequenced in a study of post-analysis software for immune sequencing data. These TCRs are of unknown antigen specificity. The TCR beta cDNA libraries contained unique molecular identifiers. TCRdb independently ran MiXCR on the PCR reads; one entry per CDR3 protein. The profile shows 740,000 or so distinct CDR3 sequences, about 57% of them singletons. General study results and limits: TRBV segments more frequent in patients than in controls numbered five and included TRBV5-6, TRBV5-1 and TRBV20-1.

Input material: blood. These receptors came from a girl aged 10-17 years with multiple sclerosis.

This clonotype was detected a few times. CDR3 amino acids: CASHREGEKLFF. Written as DNA, the CDR3 is TGTGCCAGCCACCGTGAGGGGGAAAAACTGTTTTTT. The chain carries TRBV9 and TRBJ1-4, with D possibly TRBD1 on 5 matching bases. The CDR3 extends over 12 amino acids. Trimming left V 7 bases short and J 8 bases short, with 12 bases between. Germline V lookup: CDR1 SGDLS, CDR2 YYNGEE. Full variable domain (missing parts from reference TRBV9 and TRBJ1-4): DSGVTQTPKHLITATGQRVTLRCSPRSGDLSVYWYQQSLDQGLQFLIQYYNGEERAKGNILERFSAQQFPDLHSELNLSSLELGDSALYFCASHREGEKLFFGSGTQLSVL.

The chain uses TRBV29-1 and TRBJ2-4; D is uncertain. V was clipped by 0 bases and J by 4 bases, with 1 base between them. This CDR3 has 11 residues. The V gene's germline CDR1 is SQVTM and CDR2 ANQGSEA. The CDR3 DNA reads TGCAGCGTTGAAGATAAAAACATTCAGTACTTC. Its protein product is CSVEDKNIQYF.

Note on this clonotype: A read error may produce the germline difference seen at one junction end. The chain has TRBV10-2 and TRBJ2-3, with D tentatively TRBD2 (6 bases). The CDR3 is made up of 14 amino acids. CDR1 is WSHSY, CDR2 SAAADI, per germline. This chain's CDR3 is CTSSQSGSTDTQYF. CDR3 nucleotides: TGCACCAGCAGTCAGAGCGGGAGCACAGATACGCAGTATTTT.

V gene TRBV5-1 combines with J gene TRBJ2-4; TRBD1 matches 7 bases. The CDR3 is made up of 15 amino acids. J lost 4 bases, V lost 0 bases, and 4 bases had no gene match. Germline V gene sequence: CDR1 SGHRS, CDR2 YFSETQ. CDR3 sequence: CASSLDRGKKNIQYF. CDR3 nucleotides: TGCGCCAGCAGCTTGGACAGGGGCAAAAAAAACATTCAGTACTTC.

This clonotype was recorded at least ten times. The chain links TRBV29-1 to TRBJ2-3, with 7 positions matching TRBD2. Germline CDR1 is SQVTM and CDR2 is ANQGSEA. This CDR3 has 14 amino acids. J was trimmed by 5 bases and V by 1 base; bases with no gene match: 6. The DNA for the CDR3 is TGCAGCGTTGAAGCTGGGAGGGGTGGAGATACGCAGTATTTT. This encodes CSVEAGRGGDTQYF.

This clonotype was counted a few times. This chain uses TRBV6-1 with TRBJ2-5, with 12 positions matching TRBD2. CDR3 length: 16 amino acids. The ends lost 2 bases at V and 4 bases at J; junction bases unmatched: 5. Germline lookup yields CDR1 MNHNS and CDR2 SASEGT. The CDR3 loop reads CASSEFGLAGRETQYF. The CDR3 region has the DNA TGTGCCAGCAGTGAATTTGGACTAGCGGGACGAGAGACCCAGTACTTC.

This chain uses TRBV5-1 with TRBJ1-1; D uncertain. V was shortened by 1 base and J by 3 bases, with 13 bases between the two germline ends. The CDR3 runs to 15 residues. CDR1 is SGHRS and CDR2 is YFSETQ in the germline V gene. The CDR3 spells CASSLQAGLDTEAFF. The CDR3 bases are TGCGCCAGCAGCTTGCAAGCAGGTTTAGACACTGAAGCTTTCTTT.